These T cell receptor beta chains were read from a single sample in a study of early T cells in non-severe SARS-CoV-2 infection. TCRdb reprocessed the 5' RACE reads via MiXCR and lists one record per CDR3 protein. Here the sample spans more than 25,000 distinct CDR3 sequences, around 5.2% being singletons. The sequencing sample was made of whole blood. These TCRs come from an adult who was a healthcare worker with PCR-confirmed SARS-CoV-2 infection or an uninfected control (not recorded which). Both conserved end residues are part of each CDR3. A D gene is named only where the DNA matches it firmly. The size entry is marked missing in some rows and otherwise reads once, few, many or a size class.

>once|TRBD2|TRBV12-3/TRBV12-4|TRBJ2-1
CASSPLAGDYNEQFF
TGTGCCAGCAGTCCCCTAGCGGGGGATTACAATGAGCAGTTCTTC
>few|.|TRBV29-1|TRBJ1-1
CSVSGRLNTEAFF
TGCAGCGTGTCCGGACGGCTAAACACTGAAGCTTTCTTT
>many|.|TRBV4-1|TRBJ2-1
CASSQEAQRDNEQFF
TGCGCCAGCAGCCAAGAGGCCCAGCGGGACAATGAGCAGTTCTTC
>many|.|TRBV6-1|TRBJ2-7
CASSELGGISYEQYF
TGTGCCAGCAGTGAATTGGGGGGCATATCCTACGAGCAGTACTTC
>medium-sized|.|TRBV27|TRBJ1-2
CASSFGSNYGYTF
TGTGCCAGCAGTTTCGGCAGTAACTATGGCTACACCTTC
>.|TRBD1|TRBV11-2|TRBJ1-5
CASSSGTGDSNQPQHF
TGTGCCAGCAGCTCCGGGACAGGGGATAGCAATCAGCCCCAGCATTTT
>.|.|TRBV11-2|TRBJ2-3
CASSFLPSTDTQYF
TGTGCCAGCAGCTTTCTTCCAAGCACAGATACGCAGTATTTT
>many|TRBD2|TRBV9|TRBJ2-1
CASSVGTGGPMDEQFF
TGTGCCAGCAGCGTAGGAACGGGGGGGCCGATGGATGAGCAGTTCTTC
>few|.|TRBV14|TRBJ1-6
CASSPPSRNSPLHF
TGTGCCAGCAGCCCACCCAGTCGGAATTCACCCCTCCACTTT
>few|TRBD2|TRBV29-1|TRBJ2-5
CSAAGGSETQYF
TGCAGCGCTGCGGGCGGGAGTGAGACCCAGTACTTC
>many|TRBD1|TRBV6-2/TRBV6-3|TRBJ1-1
CASSYPWDRGMSVAFF
TGTGCCAGCAGTTACCCCTGGGACAGGGGGATGTCTGTAGCTTTCTTT
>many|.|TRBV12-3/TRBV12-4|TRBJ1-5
CASSFKEALQHF
TGTGCCAGCAGTTTTAAGGAGGCCCTCCAGCATTTT
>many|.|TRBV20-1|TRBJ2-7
CSATDTGTLSYEQYF
TGCAGTGCTACCGACACCGGGACTCTCTCCTACGAGCAGTACTTC
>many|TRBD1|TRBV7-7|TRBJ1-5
CASSLQGANQPQHF
TGTGCTAGCAGCTTACAGGGGGCTAATCAGCCCCAGCATTTT